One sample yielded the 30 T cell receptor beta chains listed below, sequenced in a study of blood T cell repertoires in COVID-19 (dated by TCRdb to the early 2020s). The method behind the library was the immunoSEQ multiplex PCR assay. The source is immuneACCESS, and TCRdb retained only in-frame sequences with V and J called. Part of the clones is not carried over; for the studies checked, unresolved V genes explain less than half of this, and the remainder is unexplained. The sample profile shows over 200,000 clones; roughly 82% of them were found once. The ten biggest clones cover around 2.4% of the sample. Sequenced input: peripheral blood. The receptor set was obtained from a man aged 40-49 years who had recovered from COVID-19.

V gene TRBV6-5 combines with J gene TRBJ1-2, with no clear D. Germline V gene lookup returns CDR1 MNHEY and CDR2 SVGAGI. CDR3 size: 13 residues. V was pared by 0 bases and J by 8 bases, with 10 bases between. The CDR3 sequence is CASSYSRAGGYTF. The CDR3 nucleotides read TGTGCCAGCAGTTACTCGAGAGCAGGAGGCTACACCTTC.

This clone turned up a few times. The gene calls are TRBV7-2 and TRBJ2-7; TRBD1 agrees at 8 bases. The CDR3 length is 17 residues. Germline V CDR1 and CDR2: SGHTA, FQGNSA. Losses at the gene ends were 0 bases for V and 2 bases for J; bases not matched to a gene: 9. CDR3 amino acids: CASSLAIPGGRAYEQYF. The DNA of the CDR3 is TGTGCCAGCAGCTTAGCCATCCCAGGGGGCAGGGCCTACGAGCAGTACTTC.

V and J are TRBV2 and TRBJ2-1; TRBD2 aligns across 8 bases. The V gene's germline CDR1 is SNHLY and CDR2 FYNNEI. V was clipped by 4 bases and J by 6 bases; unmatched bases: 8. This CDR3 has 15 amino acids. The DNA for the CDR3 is TGTGCCAGCAGTGGCGGTAGCGGGGATGGCAATGAGCAGTTCTTC. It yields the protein CASSGGSGDGNEQFF.

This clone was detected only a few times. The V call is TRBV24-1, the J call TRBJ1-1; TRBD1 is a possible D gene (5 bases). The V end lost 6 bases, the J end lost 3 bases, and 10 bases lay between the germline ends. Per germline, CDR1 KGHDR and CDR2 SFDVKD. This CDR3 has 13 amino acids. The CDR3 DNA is TGTGCCACCAGTTTGTCCAGGGACACTGAAGCTTTCTTT. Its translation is CATSLSRDTEAFF.

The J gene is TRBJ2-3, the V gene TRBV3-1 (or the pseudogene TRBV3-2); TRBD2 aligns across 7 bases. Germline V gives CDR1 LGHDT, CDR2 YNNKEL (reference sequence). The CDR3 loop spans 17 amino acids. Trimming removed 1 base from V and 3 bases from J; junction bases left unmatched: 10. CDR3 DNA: TGTGCCAGCAGCCAAGGGACCTCCAGCGGGGCGACAGATACGCAGTATTTT. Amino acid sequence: CASSQGTSSGATDTQYF.

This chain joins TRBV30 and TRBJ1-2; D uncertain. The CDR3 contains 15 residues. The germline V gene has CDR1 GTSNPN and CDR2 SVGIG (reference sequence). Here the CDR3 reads CARDPGGGRGYGYTF. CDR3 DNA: TGTGCTCGAGATCCCGGTGGAGGTCGGGGCTATGGCTACACCTTC.

CDR3 protein: CASTSTTNTGELFF. The CDR3 DNA is TGCGCCAGCACCTCAACTACGAACACCGGGGAGCTGTTTTTT. The chain employs TRBV10-2 and TRBJ2-2; D is ambiguous. This CDR3 region has 14 residues. V lost 7 bases and J 0 bases, leaving 9 bases between the germline ends. Germline V gene data show CDR1 as WSHSY and CDR2 as SAAADI.

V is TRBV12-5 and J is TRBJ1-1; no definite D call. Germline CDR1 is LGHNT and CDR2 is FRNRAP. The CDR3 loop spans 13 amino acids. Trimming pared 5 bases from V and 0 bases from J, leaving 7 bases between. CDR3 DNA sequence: TGTGCTAGTGGTCCGAGAATGAACACTGAAGCTTTCTTT. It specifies CASGPRMNTEAFF. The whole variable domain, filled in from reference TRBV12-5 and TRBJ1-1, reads DARVTQTPRHKVTEMGQEVTMRCQPILGHNTVFWYRQTMMQGLELLAYFRNRAPLDDSGMPKDRFSAEMPDATLATLKIQPSEPRDSAVYFCASGPRMNTEAFFGQGTRLTVV.

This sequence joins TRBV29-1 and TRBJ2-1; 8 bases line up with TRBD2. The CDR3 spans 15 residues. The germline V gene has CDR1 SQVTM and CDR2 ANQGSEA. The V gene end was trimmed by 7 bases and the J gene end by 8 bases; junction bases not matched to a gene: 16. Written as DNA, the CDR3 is TGCAGCGCTGCCGGTGGAGCGGGAGTCGTTGATGAGCAGTTCTTC. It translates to CSAAGGAGVVDEQFF.

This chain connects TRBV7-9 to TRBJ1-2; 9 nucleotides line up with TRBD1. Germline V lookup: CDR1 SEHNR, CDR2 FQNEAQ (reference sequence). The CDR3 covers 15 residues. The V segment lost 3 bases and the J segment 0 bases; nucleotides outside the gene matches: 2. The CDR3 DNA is TGTGCCAGCAGCTTGGGGACAGGGCCTAACTATGGCTACACCTTC. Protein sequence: CASSLGTGPNYGYTF.

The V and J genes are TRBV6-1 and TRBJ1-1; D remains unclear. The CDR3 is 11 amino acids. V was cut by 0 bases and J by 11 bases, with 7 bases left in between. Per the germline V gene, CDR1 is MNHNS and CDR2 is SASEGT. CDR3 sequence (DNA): TGTGCCAGCAGTGAAGCCAGGCCCGCTTTCTTT. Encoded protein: CASSEARPAFF.

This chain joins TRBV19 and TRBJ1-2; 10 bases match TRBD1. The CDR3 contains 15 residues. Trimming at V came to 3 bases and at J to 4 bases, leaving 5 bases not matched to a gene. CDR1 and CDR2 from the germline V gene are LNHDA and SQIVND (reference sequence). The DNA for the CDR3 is TGTGCCAGTAGTATTCTGGACAGGGGGACCTATGGCTACACCTTC. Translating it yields CASSILDRGTYGYTF.

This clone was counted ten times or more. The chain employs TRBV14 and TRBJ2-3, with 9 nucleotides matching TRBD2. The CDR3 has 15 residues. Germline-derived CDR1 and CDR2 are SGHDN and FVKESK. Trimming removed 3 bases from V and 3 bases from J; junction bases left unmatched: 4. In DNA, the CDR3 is TGTGCCAGCAGCCACATAGCGGGGGCAACAGATACGCAGTATTTT. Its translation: CASSHIAGATDTQYF. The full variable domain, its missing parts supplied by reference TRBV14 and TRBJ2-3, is EAGVTQFPSHSVIEKGQTVTLRCDPISGHDNLYWYRRVMGKEIKFLLHFVKESKQDESGMPNNRFLAERTGGTYSTLKVQPAELEDSGVYFCASSHIAGATDTQYFGPGTRLTVL.

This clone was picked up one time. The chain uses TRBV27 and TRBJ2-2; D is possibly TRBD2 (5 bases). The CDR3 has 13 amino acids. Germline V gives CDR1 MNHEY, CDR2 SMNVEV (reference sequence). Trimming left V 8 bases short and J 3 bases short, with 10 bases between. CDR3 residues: CASARGYTGELFF. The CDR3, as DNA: TGTGCCAGCGCACGGGGATACACCGGGGAGCTGTTTTTT.

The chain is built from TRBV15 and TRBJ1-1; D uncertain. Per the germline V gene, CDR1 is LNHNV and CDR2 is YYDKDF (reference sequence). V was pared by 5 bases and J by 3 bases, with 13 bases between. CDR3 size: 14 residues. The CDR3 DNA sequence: TGTGCCACCAGCTACGGGGTTAGTGACACTGAAGCTTTCTTT. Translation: CATSYGVSDTEAFF.

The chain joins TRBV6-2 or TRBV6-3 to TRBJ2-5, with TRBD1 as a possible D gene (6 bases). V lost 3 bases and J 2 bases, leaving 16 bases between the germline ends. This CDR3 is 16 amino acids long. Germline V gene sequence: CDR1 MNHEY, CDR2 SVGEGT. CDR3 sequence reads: CASSYDRDTLQETQYF. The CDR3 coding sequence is TGTGCCAGCAGTTATGACCGGGACACCTTACAAGAGACCCAGTACTTC.

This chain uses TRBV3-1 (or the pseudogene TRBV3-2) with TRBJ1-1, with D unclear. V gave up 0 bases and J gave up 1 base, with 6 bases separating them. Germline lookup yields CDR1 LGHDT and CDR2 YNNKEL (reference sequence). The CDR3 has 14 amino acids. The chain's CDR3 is CASSQDLRNTEAFF. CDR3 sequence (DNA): TGTGCCAGCAGCCAAGATCTAAGGAACACTGAAGCTTTCTTT.

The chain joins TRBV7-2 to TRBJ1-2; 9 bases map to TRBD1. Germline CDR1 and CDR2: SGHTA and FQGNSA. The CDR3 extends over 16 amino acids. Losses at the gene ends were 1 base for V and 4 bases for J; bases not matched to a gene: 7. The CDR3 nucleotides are TGTGCCAGCAGCTTAGGAATAGGGACAGGGTTCTATGGCTACACCTTC. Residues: CASSLGIGTGFYGYTF.

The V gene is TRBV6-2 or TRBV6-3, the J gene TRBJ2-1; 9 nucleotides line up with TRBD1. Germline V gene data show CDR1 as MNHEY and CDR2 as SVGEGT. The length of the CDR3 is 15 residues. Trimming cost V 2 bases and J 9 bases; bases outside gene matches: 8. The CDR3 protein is CASSYRDREWSEQFF. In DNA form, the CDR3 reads TGTGCCAGCAGTTACCGGGACAGGGAATGGAGTGAGCAGTTCTTC.

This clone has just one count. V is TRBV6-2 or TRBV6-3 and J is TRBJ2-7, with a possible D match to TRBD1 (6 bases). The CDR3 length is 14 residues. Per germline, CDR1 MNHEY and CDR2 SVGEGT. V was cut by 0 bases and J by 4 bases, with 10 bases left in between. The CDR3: CASSYSGTKYEQYF. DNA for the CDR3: TGTGCCAGCAGTTACTCTGGGACAAAGTACGAGCAGTACTTC.

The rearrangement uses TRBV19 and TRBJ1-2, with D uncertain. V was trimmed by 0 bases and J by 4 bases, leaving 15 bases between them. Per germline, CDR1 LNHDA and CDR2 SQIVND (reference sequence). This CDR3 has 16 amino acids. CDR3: CASSIDMGSVSYGYTF. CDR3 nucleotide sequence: TGTGCCAGTAGTATAGATATGGGGAGTGTGAGCTATGGCTACACCTTC. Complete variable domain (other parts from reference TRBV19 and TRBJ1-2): DGGITQSPKYLFRKEGQNVTLSCEQNLNHDAMYWYRQDPGQGLRLIYYSQIVNDFQKGDIAEGYSVSREKKESFPLTVTSAQKNPTAFYLCASSIDMGSVSYGYTFGSGTRLTVV.

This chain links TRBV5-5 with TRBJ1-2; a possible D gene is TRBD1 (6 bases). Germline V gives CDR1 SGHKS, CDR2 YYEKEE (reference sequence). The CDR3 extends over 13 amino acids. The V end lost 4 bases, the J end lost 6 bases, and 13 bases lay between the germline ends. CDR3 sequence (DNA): TGTGCCAGCAGCGTTTCAGGGGTGAATGGCTACACCTTC. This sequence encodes CASSVSGVNGYTF.

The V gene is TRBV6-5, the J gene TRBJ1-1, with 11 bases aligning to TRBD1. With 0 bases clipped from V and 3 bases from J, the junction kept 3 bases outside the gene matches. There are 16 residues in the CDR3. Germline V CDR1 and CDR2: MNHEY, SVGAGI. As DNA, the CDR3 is TGTGCCAGCAGTTACTCAGGACAGGGGGCGGACACTGAAGCTTTCTTT. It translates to CASSYSGQGADTEAFF.

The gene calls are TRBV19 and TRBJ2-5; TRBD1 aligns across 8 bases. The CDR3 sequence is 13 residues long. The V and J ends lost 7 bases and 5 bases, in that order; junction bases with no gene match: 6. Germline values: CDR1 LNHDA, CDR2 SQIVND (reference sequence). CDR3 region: CASISTGGETQYF. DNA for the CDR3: TGTGCCAGTATCTCAACAGGGGGGGAGACCCAGTACTTC.

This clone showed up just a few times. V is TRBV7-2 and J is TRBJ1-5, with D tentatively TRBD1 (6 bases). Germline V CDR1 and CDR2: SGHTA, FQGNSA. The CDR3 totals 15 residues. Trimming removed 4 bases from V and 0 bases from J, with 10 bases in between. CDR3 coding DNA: TGTGCCAGCAGCTCACAGGGTTATAGCAATCAGCCCCAGCATTTT. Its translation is CASSSQGYSNQPQHF. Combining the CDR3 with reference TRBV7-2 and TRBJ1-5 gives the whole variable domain GAGVSQSPSNKVTEKGKDVELRCDPISGHTALYWYRQSLGQGLEFLIYFQGNSAPDKSGLPSDRFSAERTGGSVSTLTIQRTQQEDSAVYLCASSSQGYSNQPQHFGDGTRLSIL.

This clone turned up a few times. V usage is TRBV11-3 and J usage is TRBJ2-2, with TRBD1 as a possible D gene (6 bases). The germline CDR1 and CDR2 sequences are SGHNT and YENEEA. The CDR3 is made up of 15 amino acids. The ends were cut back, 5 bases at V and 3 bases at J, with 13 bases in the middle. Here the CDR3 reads CASSTGQLDTGELFF. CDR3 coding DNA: TGTGCCAGCAGCACCGGACAGCTCGACACCGGGGAGCTGTTTTTT.

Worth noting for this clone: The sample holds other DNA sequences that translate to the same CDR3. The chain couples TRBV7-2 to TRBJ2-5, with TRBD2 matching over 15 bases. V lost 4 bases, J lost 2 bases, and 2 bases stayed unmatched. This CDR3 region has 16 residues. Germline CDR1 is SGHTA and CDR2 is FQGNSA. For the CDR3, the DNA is TGTGCCAGCAGCTCGGGACTAGCGGGGGGACAAGAGACCCAGTACTTC. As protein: CASSSGLAGGQETQYF.

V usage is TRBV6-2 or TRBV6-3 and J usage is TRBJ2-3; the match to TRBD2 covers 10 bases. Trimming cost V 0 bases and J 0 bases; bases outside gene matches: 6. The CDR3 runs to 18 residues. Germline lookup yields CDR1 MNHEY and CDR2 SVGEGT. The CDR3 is CASSYSRTSGISTDTQYF. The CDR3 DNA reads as TGTGCCAGCAGTTACTCTCGGACTAGCGGAATTAGCACAGATACGCAGTATTTT.

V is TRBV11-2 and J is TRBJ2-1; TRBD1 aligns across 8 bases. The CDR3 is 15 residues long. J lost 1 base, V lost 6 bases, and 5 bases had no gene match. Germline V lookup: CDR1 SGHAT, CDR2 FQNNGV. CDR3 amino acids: CASSATGGSYNEQFF. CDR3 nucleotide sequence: TGTGCCAGCAGTGCAACAGGGGGTTCCTACAATGAGCAGTTCTTC.

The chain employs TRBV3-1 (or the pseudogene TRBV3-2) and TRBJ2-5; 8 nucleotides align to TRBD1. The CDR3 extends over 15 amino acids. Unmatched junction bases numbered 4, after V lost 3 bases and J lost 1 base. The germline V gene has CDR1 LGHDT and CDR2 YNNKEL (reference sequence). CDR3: CASSHWDRPQETQYF. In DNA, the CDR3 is TGTGCCAGCAGCCACTGGGACAGGCCCCAAGAGACCCAGTACTTC.